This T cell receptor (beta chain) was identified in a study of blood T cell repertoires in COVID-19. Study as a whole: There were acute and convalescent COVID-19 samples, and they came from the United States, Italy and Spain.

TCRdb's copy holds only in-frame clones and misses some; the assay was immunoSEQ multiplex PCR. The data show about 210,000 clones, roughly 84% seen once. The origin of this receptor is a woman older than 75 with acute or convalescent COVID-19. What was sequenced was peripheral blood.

The CDR3 region is CASSLGQINSPLHF. In nucleotides, the CDR3 is TGTGCCAGCAGCTTAGGACAGATTAATTCACCCCTCCACTTT. V and J are TRBV7-2 and TRBJ1-6, with TRBD1 as a possible D gene (5 bases). Trimming shortened V by 1 base and J by 6 bases, and 7 bases separated the two germline ends. The CDR3 length is 14 residues. Per the germline V gene, CDR1 is SGHTA and CDR2 is FQGNSA.